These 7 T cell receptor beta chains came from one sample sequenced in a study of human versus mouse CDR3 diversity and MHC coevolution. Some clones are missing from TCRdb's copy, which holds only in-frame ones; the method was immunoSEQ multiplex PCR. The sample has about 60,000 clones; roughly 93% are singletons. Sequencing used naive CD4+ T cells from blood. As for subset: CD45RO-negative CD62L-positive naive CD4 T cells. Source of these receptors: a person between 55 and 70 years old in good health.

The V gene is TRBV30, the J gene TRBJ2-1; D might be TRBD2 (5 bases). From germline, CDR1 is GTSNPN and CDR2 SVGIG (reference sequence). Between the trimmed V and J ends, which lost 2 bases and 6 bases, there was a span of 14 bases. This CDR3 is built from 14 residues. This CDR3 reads CAWSYGLNPNEQFF. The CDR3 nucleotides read TGTGCCTGGAGTTACGGACTGAACCCCAATGAGCAGTTCTTC. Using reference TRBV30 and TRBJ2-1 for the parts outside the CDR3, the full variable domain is SQTIHQWPATLVQPVGSPLSLECTVEGTSNPNLYWYRQAAGRGLQLLFYSVGIGQISSEVPQNLSASRPQDRQFILSSKKLLLSDSGFYLCAWSYGLNPNEQFFGPGTRLTVL.

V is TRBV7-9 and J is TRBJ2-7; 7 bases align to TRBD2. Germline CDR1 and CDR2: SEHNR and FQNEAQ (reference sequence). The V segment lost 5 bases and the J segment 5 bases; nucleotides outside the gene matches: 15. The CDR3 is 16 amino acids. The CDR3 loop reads CASSTRLALGLHEQYF. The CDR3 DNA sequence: TGTGCCAGCAGCACGCGACTAGCCTTGGGATTGCACGAGCAGTACTTC.

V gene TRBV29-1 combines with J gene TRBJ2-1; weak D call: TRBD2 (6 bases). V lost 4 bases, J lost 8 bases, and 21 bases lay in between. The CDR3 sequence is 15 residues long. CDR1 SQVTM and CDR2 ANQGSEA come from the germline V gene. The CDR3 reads CSVVGPGGIFDEQFF. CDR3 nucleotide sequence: TGCAGCGTTGTGGGCCCGGGCGGGATATTCGATGAGCAGTTCTTC.

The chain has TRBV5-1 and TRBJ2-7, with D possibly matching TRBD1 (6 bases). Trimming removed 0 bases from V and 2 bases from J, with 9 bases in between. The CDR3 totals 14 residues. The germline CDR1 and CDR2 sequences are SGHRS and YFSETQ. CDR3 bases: TGCGCCAGCAGCTTGGAAGGACAGACCTACGAGCAGTACTTC. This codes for CASSLEGQTYEQYF.

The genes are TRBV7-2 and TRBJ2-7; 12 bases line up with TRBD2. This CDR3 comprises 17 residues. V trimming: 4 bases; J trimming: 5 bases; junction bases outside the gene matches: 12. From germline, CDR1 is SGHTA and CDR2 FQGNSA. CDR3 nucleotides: TGTGCCAGCAGCTCCGGACTACTAGCGGGAGGATTCAACGAGCAGTACTTC. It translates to CASSSGLLAGGFNEQYF.

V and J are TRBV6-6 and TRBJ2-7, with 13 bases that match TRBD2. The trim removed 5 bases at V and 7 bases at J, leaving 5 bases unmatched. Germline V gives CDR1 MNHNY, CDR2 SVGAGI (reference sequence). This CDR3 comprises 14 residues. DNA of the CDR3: TGTGCCAGCAGTCGGACTAGCGGGAGTGGGGAGCAGTACTTC. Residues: CASSRTSGSGEQYF.

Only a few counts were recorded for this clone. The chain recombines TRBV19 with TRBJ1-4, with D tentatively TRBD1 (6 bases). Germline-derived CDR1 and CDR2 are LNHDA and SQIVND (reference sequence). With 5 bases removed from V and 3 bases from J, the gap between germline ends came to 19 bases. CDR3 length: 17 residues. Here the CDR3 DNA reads TGTGCCAGTAGTCTCCGGGACATGGGGCGATCTAATGAAAAACTGTTTTTT. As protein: CASSLRDMGRSNEKLFF.